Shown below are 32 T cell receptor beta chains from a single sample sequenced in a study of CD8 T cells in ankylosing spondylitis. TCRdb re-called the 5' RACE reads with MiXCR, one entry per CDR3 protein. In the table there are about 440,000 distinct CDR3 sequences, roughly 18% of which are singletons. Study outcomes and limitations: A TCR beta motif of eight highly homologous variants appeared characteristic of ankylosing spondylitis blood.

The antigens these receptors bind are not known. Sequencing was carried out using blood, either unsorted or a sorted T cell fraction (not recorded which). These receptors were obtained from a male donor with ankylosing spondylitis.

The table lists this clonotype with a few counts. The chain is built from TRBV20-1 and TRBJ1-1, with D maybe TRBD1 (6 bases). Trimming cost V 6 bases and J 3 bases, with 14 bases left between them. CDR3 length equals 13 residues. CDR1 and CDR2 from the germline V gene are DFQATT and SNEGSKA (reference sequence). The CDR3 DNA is TGCAGTGCCCTAGAGGGGGTTGACACTGAAGCTTTCTTT. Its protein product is CSALEGVDTEAFF.

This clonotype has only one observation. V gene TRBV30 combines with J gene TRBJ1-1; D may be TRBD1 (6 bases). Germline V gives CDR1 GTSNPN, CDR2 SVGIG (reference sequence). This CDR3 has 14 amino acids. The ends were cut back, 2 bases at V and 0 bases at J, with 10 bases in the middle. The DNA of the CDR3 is TGTGCCTGGAGTCCCGGGACATTGAACACTGAAGCTTTCTTT. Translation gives CAWSPGTLNTEAFF. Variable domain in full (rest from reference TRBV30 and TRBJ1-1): SQTIHQWPATLVQPVGSPLSLECTVEGTSNPNLYWYRQAAGRGLQLLFYSVGIGQISSEVPQNLSASRPQDRQFILSSKKLLLSDSGFYLCAWSPGTLNTEAFFGQGTRLTVV.

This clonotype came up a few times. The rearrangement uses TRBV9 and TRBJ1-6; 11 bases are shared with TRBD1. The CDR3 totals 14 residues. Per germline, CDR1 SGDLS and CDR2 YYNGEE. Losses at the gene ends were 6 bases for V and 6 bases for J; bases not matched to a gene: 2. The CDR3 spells CASTGTGGNSPLHF. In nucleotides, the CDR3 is TGTGCCAGCACCGGGACAGGGGGTAATTCACCCCTCCACTTT.

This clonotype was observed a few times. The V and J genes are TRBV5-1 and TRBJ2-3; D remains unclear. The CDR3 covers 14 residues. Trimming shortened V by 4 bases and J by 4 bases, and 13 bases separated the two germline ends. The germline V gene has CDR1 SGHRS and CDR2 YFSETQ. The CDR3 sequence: CASSLRPSPDTQYF. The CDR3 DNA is TGCGCCAGCAGCCTCCGACCGAGTCCAGATACGCAGTATTTT.

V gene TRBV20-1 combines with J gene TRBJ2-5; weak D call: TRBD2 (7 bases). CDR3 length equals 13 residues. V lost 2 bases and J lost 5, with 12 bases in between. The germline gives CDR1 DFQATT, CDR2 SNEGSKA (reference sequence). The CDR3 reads CSARRGALETQYF. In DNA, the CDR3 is TGCAGTGCTAGACGGGGGGCTTTGGAGACCCAGTACTTC.

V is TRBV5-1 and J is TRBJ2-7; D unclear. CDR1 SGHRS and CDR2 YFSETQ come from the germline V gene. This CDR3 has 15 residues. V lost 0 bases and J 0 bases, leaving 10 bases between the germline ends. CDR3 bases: TGCGCCAGCAGCTTGGCGCTCGGATCCTCCTACGAGCAGTACTTC. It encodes CASSLALGSSYEQYF.

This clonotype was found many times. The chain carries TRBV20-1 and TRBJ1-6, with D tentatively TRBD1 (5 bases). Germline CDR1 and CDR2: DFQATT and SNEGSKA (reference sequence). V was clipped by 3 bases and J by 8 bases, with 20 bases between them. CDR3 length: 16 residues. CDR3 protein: CSARERRGVSDSPLHF. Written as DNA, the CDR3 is TGCAGTGCTAGGGAAAGGAGGGGAGTTTCGGATTCACCCCTCCACTTT.

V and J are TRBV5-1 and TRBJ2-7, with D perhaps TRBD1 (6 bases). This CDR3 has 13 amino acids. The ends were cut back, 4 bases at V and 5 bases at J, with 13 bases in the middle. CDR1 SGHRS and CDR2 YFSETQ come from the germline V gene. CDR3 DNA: TGCGCCAGCAGCCCCAGGGGTTGGGACGAGCAGTACTTC. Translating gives CASSPRGWDEQYF.

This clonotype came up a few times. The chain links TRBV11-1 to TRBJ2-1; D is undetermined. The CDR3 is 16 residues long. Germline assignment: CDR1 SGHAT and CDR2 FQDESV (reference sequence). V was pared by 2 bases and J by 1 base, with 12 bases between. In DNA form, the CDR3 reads TGTGCCAGCAGCTTAAGAGTCTCGGTTTCCTACAATGAGCAGTTCTTC. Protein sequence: CASSLRVSVSYNEQFF.

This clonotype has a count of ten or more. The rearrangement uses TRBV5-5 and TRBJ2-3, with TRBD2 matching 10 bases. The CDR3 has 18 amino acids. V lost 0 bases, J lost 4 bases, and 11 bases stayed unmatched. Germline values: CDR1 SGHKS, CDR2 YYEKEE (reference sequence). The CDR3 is CASSLASLAGTSADTQYF. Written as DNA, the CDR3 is TGTGCCAGCAGCTTGGCTTCACTAGCGGGGACGTCGGCAGATACGCAGTATTTT.

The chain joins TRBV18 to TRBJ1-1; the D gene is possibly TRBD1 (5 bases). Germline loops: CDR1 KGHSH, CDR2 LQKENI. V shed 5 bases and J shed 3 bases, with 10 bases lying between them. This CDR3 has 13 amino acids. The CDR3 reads CASSRARDTEAFF. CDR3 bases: TGTGCCAGCTCAAGGGCCAGGGACACTGAAGCTTTCTTT.

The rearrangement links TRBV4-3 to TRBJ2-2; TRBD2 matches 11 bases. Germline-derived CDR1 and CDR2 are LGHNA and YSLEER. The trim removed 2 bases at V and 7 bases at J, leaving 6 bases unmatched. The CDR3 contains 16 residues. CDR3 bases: TGCGCCAGCAGCCAACAACTAGCGGGAGTCCTCGGGGAGCTGTTTTTT. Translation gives CASSQQLAGVLGELFF.

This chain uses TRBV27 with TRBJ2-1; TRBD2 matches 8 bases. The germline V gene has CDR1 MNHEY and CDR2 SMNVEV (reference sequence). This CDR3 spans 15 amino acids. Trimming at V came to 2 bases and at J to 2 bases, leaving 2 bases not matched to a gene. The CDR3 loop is CASSLSGSAYNEQFF. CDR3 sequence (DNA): TGTGCCAGCAGTTTAAGCGGGAGCGCCTACAATGAGCAGTTCTTC.

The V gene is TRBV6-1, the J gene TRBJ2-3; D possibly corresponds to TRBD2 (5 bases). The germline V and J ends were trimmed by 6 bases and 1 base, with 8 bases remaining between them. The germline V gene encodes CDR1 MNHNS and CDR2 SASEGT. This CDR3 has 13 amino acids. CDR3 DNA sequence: TGTGCCAGCAGGGAGAGGGGCACAGATACGCAGTATTTT. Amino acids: CASRERGTDTQYF.

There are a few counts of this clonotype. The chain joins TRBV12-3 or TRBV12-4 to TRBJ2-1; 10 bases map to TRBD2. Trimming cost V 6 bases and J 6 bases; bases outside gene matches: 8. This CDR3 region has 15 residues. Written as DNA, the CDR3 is TGTGCCAGCAGCCGCGGACTAGCGGCCAGCAATGAGCAGTTCTTC. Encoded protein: CASSRGLAASNEQFF.

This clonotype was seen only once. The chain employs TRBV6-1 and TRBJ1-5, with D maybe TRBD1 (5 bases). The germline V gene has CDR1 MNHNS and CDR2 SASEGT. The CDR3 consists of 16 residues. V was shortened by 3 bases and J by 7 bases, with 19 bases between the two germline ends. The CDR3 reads CASSDEKRRGRQPQHF. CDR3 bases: TGTGCCAGCAGTGACGAAAAGAGGAGGGGACGGCAGCCCCAGCATTTT.

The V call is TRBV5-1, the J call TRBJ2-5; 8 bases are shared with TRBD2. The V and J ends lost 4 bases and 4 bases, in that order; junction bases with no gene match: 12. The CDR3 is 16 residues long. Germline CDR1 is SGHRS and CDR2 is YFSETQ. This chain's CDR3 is CASSLMMGLGGETQYF. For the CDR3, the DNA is TGCGCCAGCAGCCTGATGATGGGACTAGGTGGAGAGACCCAGTACTTC.

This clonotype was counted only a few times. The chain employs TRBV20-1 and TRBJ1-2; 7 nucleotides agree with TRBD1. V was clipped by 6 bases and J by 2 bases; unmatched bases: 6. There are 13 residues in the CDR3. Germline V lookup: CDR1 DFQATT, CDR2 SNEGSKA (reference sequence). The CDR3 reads CSAGTALNYGYTF. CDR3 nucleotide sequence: TGCAGTGCGGGGACAGCTCTCAACTATGGCTACACCTTC.

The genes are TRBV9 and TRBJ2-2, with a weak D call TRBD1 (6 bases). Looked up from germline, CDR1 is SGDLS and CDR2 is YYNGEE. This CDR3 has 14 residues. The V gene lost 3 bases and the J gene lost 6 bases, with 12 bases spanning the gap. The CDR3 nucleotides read TGTGCCAGCAGCGGTCCCTGGACAGCCGGGGAGCTGTTTTTT. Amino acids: CASSGPWTAGELFF. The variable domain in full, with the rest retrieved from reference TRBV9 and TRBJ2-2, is DSGVTQTPKHLITATGQRVTLRCSPRSGDLSVYWYQQSLDQGLQFLIQYYNGEERAKGNILERFSAQQFPDLHSELNLSSLELGDSALYFCASSGPWTAGELFFGEGSRLTVL.

DNA for the CDR3: TGCAGTGCCCCCCGCGACAGGGATAAAGCCAAAAACATTCAGTACTTC. Amino acid sequence: CSAPRDRDKAKNIQYF. V gene TRBV20-1 combines with J gene TRBJ2-4, with 7 bases fitting TRBD1. The CDR3 has 16 residues. Germline V gene lookup returns CDR1 DFQATT and CDR2 SNEGSKA (reference sequence). J was trimmed by 0 bases and V by 6 bases; bases with no gene match: 11.

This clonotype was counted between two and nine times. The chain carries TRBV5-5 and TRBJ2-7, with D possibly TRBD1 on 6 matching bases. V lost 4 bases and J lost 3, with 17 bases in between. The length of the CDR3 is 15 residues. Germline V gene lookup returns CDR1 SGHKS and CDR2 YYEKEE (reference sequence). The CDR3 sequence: CASSLARQGNYEQYF. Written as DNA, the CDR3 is TGTGCCAGCAGCCTGGCGAGGCAGGGGAACTACGAGCAGTACTTC.

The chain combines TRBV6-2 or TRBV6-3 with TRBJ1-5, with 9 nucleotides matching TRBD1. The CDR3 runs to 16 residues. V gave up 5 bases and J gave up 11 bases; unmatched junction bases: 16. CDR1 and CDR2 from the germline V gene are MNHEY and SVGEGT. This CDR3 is CASSTLGTGSQWAQHF. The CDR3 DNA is TGTGCCAGCAGTACCCTCGGGACAGGGTCCCAATGGGCCCAGCATTTT.

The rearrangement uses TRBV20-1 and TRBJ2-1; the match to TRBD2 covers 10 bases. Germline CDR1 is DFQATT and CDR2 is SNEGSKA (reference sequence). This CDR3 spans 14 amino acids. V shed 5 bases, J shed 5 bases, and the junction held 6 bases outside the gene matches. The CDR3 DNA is TGCAGTGCTCTAGCGGGAGCGGTAGACAATGAGCAGTTCTTC. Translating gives CSALAGAVDNEQFF.

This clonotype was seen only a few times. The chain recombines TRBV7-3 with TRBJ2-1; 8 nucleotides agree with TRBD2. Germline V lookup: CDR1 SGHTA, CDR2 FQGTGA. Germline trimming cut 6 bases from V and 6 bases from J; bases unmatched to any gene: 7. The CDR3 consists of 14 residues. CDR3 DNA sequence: TGTGCCAGCAGTTCTCCGGGACTAGTCAATGAGCAGTTCTTC. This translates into CASSSPGLVNEQFF.

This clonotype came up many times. DNA of the CDR3: TGTGCCAGCAGCCAAGAGGGGCAGACTTATGGCTACACCTTC. This codes for CASSQEGQTYGYTF. This chain joins TRBV3-1 and TRBJ1-2; possibly TRBD1 for D (5 bases). The CDR3 sequence is 14 residues long. V lost 0 bases and J 5 bases, leaving 10 bases between the germline ends. CDR1 is LGHDT, CDR2 YNNKEL, per germline (reference sequence).

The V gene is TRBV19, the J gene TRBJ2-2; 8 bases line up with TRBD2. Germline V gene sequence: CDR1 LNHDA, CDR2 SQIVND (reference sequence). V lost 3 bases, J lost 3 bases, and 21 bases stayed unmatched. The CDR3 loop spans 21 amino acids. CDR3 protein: CASSINSGSSGFGRDTGELFF. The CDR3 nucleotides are TGTGCCAGTAGTATTAATTCAGGGTCTAGCGGGTTTGGTAGGGACACCGGGGAGCTGTTTTTT.

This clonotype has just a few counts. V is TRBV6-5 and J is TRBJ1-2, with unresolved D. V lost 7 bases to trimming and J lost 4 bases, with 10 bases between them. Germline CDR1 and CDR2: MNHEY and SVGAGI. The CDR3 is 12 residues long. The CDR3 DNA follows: TGTGCCAGCACCCCAGGCTTCTATGGCTACACCTTC. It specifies CASTPGFYGYTF.

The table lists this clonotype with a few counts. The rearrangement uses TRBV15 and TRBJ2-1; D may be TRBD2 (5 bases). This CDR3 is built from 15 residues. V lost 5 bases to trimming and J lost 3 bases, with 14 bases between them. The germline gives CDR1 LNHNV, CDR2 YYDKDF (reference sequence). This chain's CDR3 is CATSRGIRDYNEQFF. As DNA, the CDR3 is TGTGCCACCAGCCGAGGGATTAGAGACTACAATGAGCAGTTCTTC. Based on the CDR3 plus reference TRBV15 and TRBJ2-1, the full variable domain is DAMVIQNPRYQVTQFGKPVTLSCSQTLNHNVMYWYQQKSSQAPKLLFHYYDKDFNNEADTPDNFQSRRPNTSFCFLDIRSPGLGDTAMYLCATSRGIRDYNEQFFGPGTRLTVL.

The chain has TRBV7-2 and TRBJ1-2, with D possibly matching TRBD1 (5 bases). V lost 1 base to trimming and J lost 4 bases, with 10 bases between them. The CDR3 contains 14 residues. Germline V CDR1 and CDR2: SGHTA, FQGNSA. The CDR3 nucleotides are TGTGCCAGCAGCTTAGGGGGCAACCCCTATGGCTACACCTTC. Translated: CASSLGGNPYGYTF. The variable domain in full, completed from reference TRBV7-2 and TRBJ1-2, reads GAGVSQSPSNKVTEKGKDVELRCDPISGHTALYWYRQSLGQGLEFLIYFQGNSAPDKSGLPSDRFSAERTGGSVSTLTIQRTQQEDSAVYLCASSLGGNPYGYTFGSGTRLTVV.

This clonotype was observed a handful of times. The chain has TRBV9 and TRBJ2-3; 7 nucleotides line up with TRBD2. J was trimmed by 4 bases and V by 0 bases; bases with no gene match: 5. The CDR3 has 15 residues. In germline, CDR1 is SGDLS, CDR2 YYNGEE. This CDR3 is CASSVEGREPDTQYF. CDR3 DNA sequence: TGTGCCAGCAGCGTAGAGGGGCGGGAGCCAGATACGCAGTATTTT. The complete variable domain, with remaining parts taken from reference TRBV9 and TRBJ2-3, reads DSGVTQTPKHLITATGQRVTLRCSPRSGDLSVYWYQQSLDQGLQFLIQYYNGEERAKGNILERFSAQQFPDLHSELNLSSLELGDSALYFCASSVEGREPDTQYFGPGTRLTVL.

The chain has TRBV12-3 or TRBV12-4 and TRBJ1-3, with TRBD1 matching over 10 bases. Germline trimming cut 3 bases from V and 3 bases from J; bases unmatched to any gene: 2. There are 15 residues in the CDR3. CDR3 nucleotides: TGTGCCAGCAGTTTGGACAGGGGGTATGGAAACACCATATATTTT. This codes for CASSLDRGYGNTIYF.

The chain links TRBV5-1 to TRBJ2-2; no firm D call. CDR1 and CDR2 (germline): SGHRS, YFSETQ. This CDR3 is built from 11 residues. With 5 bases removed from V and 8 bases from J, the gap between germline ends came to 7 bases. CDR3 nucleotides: TGCGCCAGCAGAAAATCTGGGGAGCTGTTTTTT. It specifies CASRKSGELFF.